This TCR beta chain was found in a study of T cell responses to AZD1222 COVID-19 vaccine. Trimming pared 5 bases from V and 8 bases from J, leaving 10 bases between. The length of the CDR3 is 11 residues. Germline CDR1 and CDR2: SGHDT and YYEEEE. Of note for this clone: Its target is unknown.

Clones were read by immunoSEQ multiplex PCR, and TCRdb kept only the in-frame ones, dropping some. The data contain 100,000 or so clones, approximately 91% of them singletons. General study results and limits: The donor cohort was predominantly white British with a female majority, and clonal diversity may have been underestimated. Researchers took repertoire samples only after the peak T cell response had come.

The chain has TRBV5-6 and TRBJ1-2; possibly TRBD1 for D (5 bases). The sample in question was peripheral blood, obtained on day 0 of AZD1222 vaccination. This sequence originates from an adult in good health. The CDR3 sequence is CASSSREGYTF. CDR3 nucleotides: TGTGCCAGCAGTTCCAGGGAAGGCTACACCTTC.